The TCR beta chain under discussion was sequenced for a study of cytomegalovirus exposure and HLA in healthy donors. Looking at the study overall: Out of roughly 170 million T cells, an earlier analysis found some 120 million unique TCR beta sequences in total. Ancestry clustering placed around four fifths of around 400 genotyped donors in the Caucasian-associated cluster. The study, taken as a whole, reports: Association of a missense DCLRE1C variant with TCR beta V- and J-gene trimming was reported in a later analysis.

The PCR was carried out with 60 Vbeta primers and 13 Jbeta primers. Clones were sequenced by immunoSEQ multiplex PCR, and TCRdb holds only the in-frame ones, with some missing. Altogether 130,000 to 150,000 clones are present, roughly 79% being singletons, with the ten largest covering about 0.97%. Trimming pared 2 bases from V and 7 bases from J, leaving 11 bases between. Germline CDR1 is ENHRY and CDR2 is SYGVKD. The CDR3 is 13 amino acids. Concerning this clone itself: Its specificity is unknown.

Sequencing used PBMCs. The clonotype originates from a man between 18 and 35 years old in good health and CMV-seronegative. V usage is TRBV10-3 and J usage is TRBJ1-2; weak D call: TRBD1 (5 bases). CDR3: CAISEEQDGGYTF. The DNA for the CDR3 is TGTGCCATCAGTGAGGAACAGGACGGTGGCTACACCTTC.